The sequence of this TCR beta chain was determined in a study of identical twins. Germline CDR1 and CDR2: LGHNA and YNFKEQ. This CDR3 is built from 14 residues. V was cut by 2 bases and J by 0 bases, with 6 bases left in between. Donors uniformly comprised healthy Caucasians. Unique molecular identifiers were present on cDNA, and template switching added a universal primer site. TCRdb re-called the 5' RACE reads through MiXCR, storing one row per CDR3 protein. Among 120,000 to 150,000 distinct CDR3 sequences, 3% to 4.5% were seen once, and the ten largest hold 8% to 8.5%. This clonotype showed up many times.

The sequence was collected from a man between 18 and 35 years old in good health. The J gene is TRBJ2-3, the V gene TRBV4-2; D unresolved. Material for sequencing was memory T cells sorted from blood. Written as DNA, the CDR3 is TGTGCCAGCAGCCAACCGAAAAGCACAGATACGCAGTATTTT. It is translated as CASSQPKSTDTQYF.